This T cell receptor (beta chain) was identified in a study of blood T cell repertoires in COVID-19. Overall study: The United States, Italy and Spain supplied acute and convalescent COVID-19 samples. T cells, B-cell-depleted T cells, or PBMCs provided the cDNA or gDNA that served as material.

Under the authors' procedure: Amplified reference gene primers provided the basis for estimating nucleated cell counts. The repertoire was sequenced with immunoSEQ multiplex PCR; TCRdb's copy has only in-frame clones and lacks some. The DNA gave D and trimming, while V, J and clone size come from that table. This sample has more than 250,000 clones, with around 88% found just once. Germline values: CDR1 MDHEN, CDR2 SYDVKM. With 8 bases removed from V and 0 bases from J, the gap between germline ends came to 11 bases. The CDR3 consists of 14 residues. The gene calls are TRBV28 and TRBJ1-5, with D possibly TRBD1 on 5 matching bases. This clonotype was sampled from a woman in her thirties or forties with acute COVID-19. The specimen sequenced was PBMCs or T cells enriched from blood (not recorded which). CDR3 DNA: TGTGCCAGCCAGGACATTAATAGCAATCAGCCCCAGCATTTT. This translates into CASQDINSNQPQHF.